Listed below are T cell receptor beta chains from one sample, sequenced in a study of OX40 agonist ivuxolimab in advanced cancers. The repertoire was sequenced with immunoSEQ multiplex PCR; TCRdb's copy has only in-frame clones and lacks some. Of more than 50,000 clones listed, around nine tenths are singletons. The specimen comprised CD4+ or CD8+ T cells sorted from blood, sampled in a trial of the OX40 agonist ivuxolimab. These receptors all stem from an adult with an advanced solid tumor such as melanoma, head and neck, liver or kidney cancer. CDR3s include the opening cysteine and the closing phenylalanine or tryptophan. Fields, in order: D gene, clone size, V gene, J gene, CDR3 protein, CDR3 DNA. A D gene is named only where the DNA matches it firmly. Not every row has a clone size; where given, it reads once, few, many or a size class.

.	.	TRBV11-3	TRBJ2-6	CASSGGAGANVLTF	TGTGCCAGCAGCGGCGGGGCGGGGGCCAACGTCCTGACTTTC
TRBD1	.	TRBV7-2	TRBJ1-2	CASSNFRTGTGYTF	TGTGCCAGCAGCAATTTTCGGACAGGGACTGGCTACACCTTC
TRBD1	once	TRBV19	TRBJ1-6	CASTGDRRNSPLHF	TGTGCCAGTACGGGGGACAGGCGAAATTCACCCCTCCACTTT
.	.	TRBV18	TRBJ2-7	CASSTDTYEQYF	TGTGCCAGCTCAACGGACACCTACGAGCAGTACTTC
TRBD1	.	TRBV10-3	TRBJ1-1	CASNAVQGASEAFF	TGTGCCTCCAACGCGGTCCAGGGGGCATCTGAAGCTTTCTTT
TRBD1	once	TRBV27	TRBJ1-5	CASSGRQGMGQPQHF	TGTGCCAGCAGTGGACGACAGGGAATGGGCCAGCCCCAGCATTTT
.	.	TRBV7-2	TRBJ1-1	CASSPPPVIGTEAFF	TGTGCCAGCAGCCCGCCCCCCGTAATTGGCACTGAAGCTTTCTTT
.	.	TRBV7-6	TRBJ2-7	CASSLTRTAYEQYF	TGTGCCAGCAGCCTTACTCGGACAGCCTACGAGCAGTACTTC
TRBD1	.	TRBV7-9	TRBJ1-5	CASSLGQGTNQPQHF	TGTGCCAGCAGCCTGGGACAGGGGACGAATCAGCCCCAGCATTTT
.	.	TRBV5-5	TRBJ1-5	CASSLEGGKPQHF	TGTGCCAGCAGCTTGGAAGGAGGGAAGCCCCAGCATTTT
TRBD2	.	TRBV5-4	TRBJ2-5	CASSLVLGGGGETQYF	TGTGCCAGCAGCTTGGTTCTCGGCGGGGGAGGAGAGACCCAGTACTTC
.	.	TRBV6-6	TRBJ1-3	CASSYRDLDTIYF	TGTGCCAGCAGTTACCGGGACCTCGACACCATATATTTT
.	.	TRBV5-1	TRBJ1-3	CASKPGASGNTIYF	TGCGCCAGCAAACCGGGAGCCTCTGGAAACACCATATATTTT
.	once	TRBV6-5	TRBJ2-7	CASSPRGPTSYEQYF	TGTGCCAGCAGTCCCAGGGGACCCACCTCCTACGAGCAGTACTTC
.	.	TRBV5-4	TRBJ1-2	CASSLRQSKGGYTF	TGTGCCAGCAGCTTACGACAGAGCAAGGGCGGCTACACCTTC
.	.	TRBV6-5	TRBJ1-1	CASREGDGATEAFF	TGTGCCAGCCGAGAGGGCGATGGGGCCACTGAAGCTTTCTTT
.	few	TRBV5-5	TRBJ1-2	CASSLAEGADYGYTF	TGTGCCAGCAGCTTGGCCGAGGGCGCGGACTATGGCTACACCTTC
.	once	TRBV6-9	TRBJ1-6	CASSYSDTLNSPLHF	TGTGCCAGCAGTTACTCCGACACCCTTAATTCACCCCTCCACTTT
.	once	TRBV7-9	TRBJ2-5	CASSLETQYF	TGTGCCAGCAGCTTAGAGACCCAGTACTTC
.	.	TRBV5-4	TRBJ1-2	CASMPETNYGYTF	TGTGCCAGCATGCCAGAGACTAACTATGGCTACACCTTC
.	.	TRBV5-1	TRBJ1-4	CASTDTSTNEKLFF	TGCGCCAGCACCGACACTTCAACTAATGAAAAACTGTTTTTT
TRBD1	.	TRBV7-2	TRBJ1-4	CASSFGDRDHEKLFF	TGTGCCAGCAGCTTTGGCGACAGGGACCACGAAAAACTGTTTTTT
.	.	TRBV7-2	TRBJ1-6	CASSLELGARNNNSPLHF	TGTGCCAGCAGCTTAGAGTTAGGGGCGCGAAATAATAATTCACCCCTCCACTTT
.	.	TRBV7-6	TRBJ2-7	CASSLAGTPYEQYF	TGTGCCAGCAGCTTAGCCGGGACCCCCTACGAGCAGTACTTC
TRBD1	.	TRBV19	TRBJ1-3	CASRTPGQDFSGNTIYF	TGTGCCAGTAGGACACCGGGACAGGATTTCTCTGGAAACACCATATATTTT
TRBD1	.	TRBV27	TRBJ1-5	CASRPGDRVNQPQHF	TGTGCCAGCAGACCCGGGGACAGGGTAAATCAGCCCCAGCATTTT
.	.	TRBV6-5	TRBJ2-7	CASRLQDGDGYEQYF	TGTGCCAGCAGGCTCCAGGACGGTGATGGGTACGAGCAGTACTTC
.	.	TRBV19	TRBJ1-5	CASSISAGHSNQPQHF	TGTGCCAGTAGTATATCGGCAGGACATAGCAATCAGCCCCAGCATTTT
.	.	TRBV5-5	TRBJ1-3	CASSGQASGNTIYF	TGTGCCAGCAGCGGGCAGGCCTCTGGAAACACCATATATTTT
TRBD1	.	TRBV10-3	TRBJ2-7	CAIKGQGGDEQYF	TGTGCCATCAAGGGACAGGGAGGCGACGAGCAGTACTTC
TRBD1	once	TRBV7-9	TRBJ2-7	CASSLPGQGAEYEQYF	TGTGCCAGCAGCTTACCCGGACAGGGGGCGGAGTACGAGCAGTACTTC
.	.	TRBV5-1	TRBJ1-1	CASSLSLAGGTEAFF	TGCGCCAGCAGCTTGAGTTTAGCAGGCGGCACTGAAGCTTTCTTT
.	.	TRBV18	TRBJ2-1	CASSPPDYNEQFF	TGTGCCAGCTCACCCCCCGACTACAATGAGCAGTTCTTC
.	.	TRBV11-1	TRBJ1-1	CASSPYKNTEAFF	TGTGCCAGCAGCCCCTACAAGAACACTGAAGCTTTCTTT
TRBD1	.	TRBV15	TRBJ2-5	CATSGAADREYF	TGTGCCACCAGCGGAGCCGCGGACAGGGAGTACTTC
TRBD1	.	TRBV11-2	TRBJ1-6	CASSLNIWLTGSNSPLHF	TGTGCCAGCAGCTTAAATATCTGGCTGACAGGGTCTAATTCACCCCTCCACTTT
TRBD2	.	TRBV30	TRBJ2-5	CAYGLAGRQETQYF	TGTGCCTACGGACTAGCGGGGCGTCAAGAGACCCAGTACTTC
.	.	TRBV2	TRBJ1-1	CASTKGETEAFF	TGTGCCAGCACGAAAGGGGAAACTGAAGCTTTCTTT
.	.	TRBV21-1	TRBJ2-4	CASSKDLRGQESYF	TGTGCCAGCAGCAAAGATCTCCGGGGCCAAGAATCGTACTTC
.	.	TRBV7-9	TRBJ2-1	CASSLGAGNEQFF	TGTGCCAGCAGCTTAGGGGCCGGGAATGAGCAGTTCTTC
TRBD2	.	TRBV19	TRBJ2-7	CASRPGGAPYEQYF	TGTGCCAGTAGGCCGGGGGGGGCCCCCTACGAGCAGTACTTC
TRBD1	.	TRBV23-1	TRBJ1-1	CASSPNTDRGCEAFF	TGCGCCAGCAGTCCTAACACGGACAGGGGATGTGAAGCTTTCTTT
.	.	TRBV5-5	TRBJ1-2	CASSLPAGGRNYGYTF	TGTGCCAGCAGCTTGCCGGCCGGGGGAAGAAACTATGGCTACACCTTC
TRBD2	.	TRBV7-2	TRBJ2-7	CASSRSGGYSYEQYF	TGTGCCAGCAGCCGCAGCGGGGGCTACTCCTACGAGCAGTACTTC
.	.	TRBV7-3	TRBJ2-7	CARRPVVSNYEQYF	TGTGCCAGGCGCCCCGTGGTTTCGAACTACGAGCAGTACTTC
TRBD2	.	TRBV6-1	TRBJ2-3	CASSARLAGGLTDTQYF	TGTGCCAGCAGTGCCAGACTAGCGGGGGGGCTCACAGATACGCAGTATTTT
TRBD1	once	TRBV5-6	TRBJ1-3	CASSLDRGRNTIYF	TGTGCCAGCAGCTTGGACAGGGGGAGAAACACCATATATTTT
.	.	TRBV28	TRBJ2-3	CASSLVGGTDTQYF	TGTGCCAGCAGTTTGGTGGGCGGCACAGATACGCAGTATTTT
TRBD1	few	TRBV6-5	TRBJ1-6	CASSYGQGAANSPLHF	TGTGCCAGCAGTTACGGACAGGGGGCCGCCAATTCACCCCTCCACTTT
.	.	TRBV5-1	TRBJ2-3	CASSLAQGVDTQYF	TGCGCCAGCAGCTTGGCGCAGGGAGTAGATACGCAGTATTTT
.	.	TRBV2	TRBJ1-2	CASGEGKGSNFYGYTF	TGTGCCAGCGGAGAAGGGAAGGGGTCAAATTTCTATGGCTACACCTTC
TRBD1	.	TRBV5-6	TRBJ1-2	CASSLAGQAYGYTF	TGTGCCAGCAGCTTGGCGGGACAGGCCTATGGCTACACCTTC